Included here is one TCR beta chain sequence, with context. Its cognate antigen is unknown. Sequencing was performed with immunoSEQ multiplex PCR; in TCRdb, only in-frame clones are kept and a portion is missing. The table includes some 3,900 clones, about three quarters detected once. This entry belongs to a study of immune evolution from preneoplasia to lung adenocarcinoma. The study, taken as a whole, reports: From normal lung to invasive adenocarcinoma, top clone frequencies appeared to decrease.

The CDR3 is 15 residues long. With V trimmed by 4 bases and J by 6 bases, 4 bases remained unmatched. CDR1 is MNHEY and CDR2 is SMNVEV in the germline V gene (reference sequence). This sequence was found in a person aged 60-79 years with lung adenocarcinoma. The sequenced sample was FFPE lung adenocarcinoma in situ tissue. V and J are TRBV27 and TRBJ2-1; 12 nucleotides agree with TRBD2. CDR3 sequence: CASSSLAGGPNEQFF. The CDR3 DNA sequence: TGTGCCAGCAGTTCGCTAGCGGGGGGGCCCAATGAGCAGTTCTTC.